This T cell receptor beta chain comes out of a study of OX40 agonist ivuxolimab in advanced cancers. At the level of the study: Each patient was given ivuxolimab into a vein every 2 weeks, at 0.01 to 10 mg/kg.

In regard to this clone: As yet, its antigen is unknown.

Here immunoSEQ multiplex PCR was the method, and the copy in TCRdb shows in-frame clones only, minus some. The data contain more than 75,000 clones, about 88% of them singletons. The study's findings and limits: At 0.1 to 3.0 mg/kg, CD4+ and CD8+ blood T cells expanded clonally by week 6.

The CDR3 sequence is 19 residues long. V gave up 3 bases and J gave up 7 bases, with 31 bases separating them. Per the germline V gene, CDR1 is SGHTS and CDR2 is YDEGEE. The specimen was CD4+ or CD8+ T cells sorted from blood, collected in a trial of the OX40 agonist ivuxolimab. This chain connects TRBV5-8 to TRBJ1-2; a weak D match, TRBD1 (6 bases). This clonotype originated in an adult with an advanced solid tumor such as melanoma, head and neck, liver or kidney cancer. The CDR3 loop reads CASSWARLSDAPSRGGYTF. The CDR3 DNA sequence: TGTGCCAGCAGCTGGGCTCGTCTTTCTGACGCCCCCTCCAGGGGTGGCTACACCTTC.